This T cell receptor (beta chain) came from a study of T cells in Graves' hyperthyroidism and ophthalmopathy. Notes on this clonotype: Its cognate antigen is unknown.

The study, taken as a whole, reports: Most thyroid clonotypes expanded above 0.001 were also detected in blood.

The germline gives CDR1 LGHNA, CDR2 YNFKEQ. The CDR3 is 13 residues long. Trimming stripped 8 bases from V and 3 bases from J, with 13 bases between. The CDR3 regions of TCR beta were amplified from RNA transcripts. HTBI primers were the set used in a first-round RT-PCR of the TCR CDR3. TCRdb analysed the multiplex PCR reads with MiXCR anew, one entry per CDR3 protein. The sample has roughly 800,000 distinct CDR3 sequences, roughly 40% seen once. The material sequenced was blood. V gene TRBV4-2 combines with J gene TRBJ1-1; weak D call: TRBD1 (6 bases). The sequence was collected from a man between 18 and 35 years old with Graves' hyperthyroidism. CDR3 nucleotide sequence: TGTGCCAGCCTTCGGGAGGGGGACACTGAAGCTTTCTTT. Protein: CASLREGDTEAFF.